This TCR beta chain stems from a study of blood T cell repertoires in COVID-19. Study in general: The United States, Italy and Spain supplied acute and convalescent COVID-19 samples. The analysed material was cDNA or gDNA that came from T cells, B-cell-depleted T cells, or PBMCs.

Per the original data handling: How many nucleated cells were present was estimated from reference gene primer amplification. Repertoires were generated with immunoSEQ multiplex PCR, while TCRdb's copy carries only in-frame clones and drops some. V and J calls and clone size are those listed in that table; D and trimming were worked out from the DNA. The sample has hundreds of thousands of clones, around 80% seen once; the top ten hold around 1.3%. During active infection, Seattle patients enrolled and were then monitored through disease. V dropped 6 bases and J dropped 4; count of bases not matched to a gene: 10. This CDR3 spans 15 amino acids. Per the germline V gene, CDR1 is ENHRY and CDR2 is SYGVKD.

The clonotype comes from a woman between 25 and 40 years old with COVID-19, enrolled during active disease. The sequencing input was peripheral blood. This chain connects TRBV10-3 to TRBJ1-2; 8 nucleotides match TRBD1. The CDR3 DNA reads as TGTGCCATCAGAGACAGGGGAGCTATGAGCTATGGCTACACCTTC. Translating it yields CAIRDRGAMSYGYTF.